These 26 T cell receptor beta chains were sequenced from one sample in a study of blood T cells in healthy people across ages. It was with a sample-barcoded 5' primer and a J-beta primer mix that a second PCR of about 6 to 12 cycles was run. TCRdb reanalysed the 5' RACE reads using MiXCR and keeps one entry per CDR3 protein. The sample yields hundreds of thousands of distinct CDR3 sequences, about 56% seen once. The sample taken for sequencing was blood. These receptors all come from a man between 35 and 55 years old in good health.

This rearrangement joins TRBV12-3 or TRBV12-4 to TRBJ1-4; the D gene is possibly TRBD1 (5 bases). This CDR3 contains 17 residues. The ends were cut back, 3 bases at V and 5 bases at J, with 19 bases in the middle. CDR3 in DNA: TGTGCCAGCAGTTTCGGTCCCTTACAGGTAGAAAATGAAAAACTGTTTTTT. Translating gives CASSFGPLQVENEKLFF.

This clonotype appeared many times. The V call is TRBV5-1, the J call TRBJ2-7; 8 nucleotides align to TRBD2. This CDR3 region has 15 residues. CDR1 and CDR2 from the germline V gene are SGHRS and YFSETQ. V was pared by 2 bases and J by 2 bases, with 6 bases of the junction left unmatched. Here the CDR3 DNA reads TGCGCCAGCAGCTTAGTGAGCGGGAGTACCTACGAGCAGTACTTC. As protein: CASSLVSGSTYEQYF.

The chain recombines TRBV18 with TRBJ1-1; 8 bases match TRBD1. The CDR3 is 14 residues long. The V segment lost 6 bases and the J segment 11 bases; nucleotides outside the gene matches: 14. Per germline, CDR1 KGHSH and CDR2 LQKENI. CDR3 in DNA: TGTGCCAGCTCGGGGAGTCGGGACAGGAGGGCTGCTTTCTTT. Residues: CASSGSRDRRAAFF.

This sequence joins TRBV7-8 and TRBJ2-5; perhaps TRBD1 as D (6 bases). The CDR3 covers 16 residues. From germline, CDR1 is SGHVS and CDR2 FQNEAQ. V shed 5 bases and J shed 2 bases, with 18 bases lying between them. CDR3 in amino acids: CASSPGQTSIQETQYF. The CDR3 nucleotides read TGTGCCAGCAGCCCCGGACAGACGAGTATTCAAGAGACCCAGTACTTC.

This clonotype turned up a few times. The chain carries TRBV13 and TRBJ2-7; D is perhaps TRBD1 or TRBD2 (5 bases each). CDR1 is PRHDT and CDR2 is FYEKMQ in the germline V gene (reference sequence). The germline V and J ends were trimmed by 3 bases and 7 bases, with 10 bases remaining between them. The CDR3 sequence is 12 residues long. Here the CDR3 reads CASSFGTREQYF. CDR3 bases: TGTGCCAGCAGCTTCGGGACGAGGGAGCAGTACTTC.

On this clonotype itself: At one of its ends the junction is not consistent with the germline gene, which may arise from a read error. The chain employs TRBV20-1 and TRBJ2-7, with unresolved D. Germline assignment: CDR1 DFQATT and CDR2 SNEGSKA (reference sequence). CDR3 length: 11 amino acids. CDR3 DNA sequence: TGCAGTGCTAGCGGTTCCTACGGGCAGTACTTC. Translating gives CSASGSYGQYF.

The V call is TRBV11-3, the J call TRBJ1-1; D is unclear. Germline CDR1 is SGHNT and CDR2 is YENEEA. Trimming stripped 2 bases from V and 3 bases from J, with 7 bases between. CDR3 size: 13 residues. The DNA of the CDR3 is TGTGCCAGCAGCTTAATCTCAGACACTGAAGCTTTCTTT. Its translation: CASSLISDTEAFF.

This clonotype was observed a few times. This chain uses TRBV4-1 with TRBJ2-7; the D gene is possibly TRBD2 (5 bases). The CDR3 is 18 amino acids. The V end was cut by 0 bases, the J end by 3 bases, with 21 bases between. Germline V lookup: CDR1 MGHRA, CDR2 YSYEKL. In DNA form, the CDR3 reads TGCGCCAGCAGCCAAGAAATGGCCTCGGCGGGCAGATTCTACGAGCAGTACTTC. As protein: CASSQEMASAGRFYEQYF.

This chain joins TRBV7-2 and TRBJ2-3; D is ambiguous. The V end lost 1 base, the J end lost 2 bases, and 13 bases lay between the germline ends. Per the germline V gene, CDR1 is SGHTA and CDR2 is FQGNSA. This CDR3 spans 16 amino acids. The DNA of the CDR3 is TGTGCCAGCAGCTTAGAAGGCGACTCTTTCACAGATACGCAGTATTTT. It specifies CASSLEGDSFTDTQYF. Using reference TRBV7-2 and TRBJ2-3 for the parts outside the CDR3, the full variable domain is GAGVSQSPSNKVTEKGKDVELRCDPISGHTALYWYRQSLGQGLEFLIYFQGNSAPDKSGLPSDRFSAERTGGSVSTLTIQRTQQEDSAVYLCASSLEGDSFTDTQYFGPGTRLTVL.

This clonotype appeared a few times. The chain links TRBV28 to TRBJ2-7; TRBD2 is a possible D gene (5 bases). Germline loops: CDR1 MDHEN, CDR2 SYDVKM. The CDR3 consists of 17 residues. V lost 4 bases and J 1 base, leaving 20 bases between the germline ends. The CDR3 protein is CASSSPSGPHLSYEQYF. CDR3 in DNA: TGTGCCAGCAGTTCTCCCAGCGGACCGCATTTGTCCTACGAGCAGTACTTC.

The chain has TRBV3-1 and TRBJ2-5, with D perhaps matching TRBD2 (5 bases). The germline V gene has CDR1 LGHDT and CDR2 YNNKEL (reference sequence). V dropped 4 bases and J dropped 2 bases, with 17 bases sitting between them. The CDR3 has 16 amino acids. The CDR3 coding sequence is TGTGCCAGCAGCCCCCAACCCTTCACGGGGCAAGAGACCCAGTACTTC. Its translation: CASSPQPFTGQETQYF.

This clonotype came up a few times. This chain connects TRBV7-2 to TRBJ2-4; no clear D gene. The J call is uncertain, as TRBJ2-7 better fits the DNA end. The germline CDR1 and CDR2 sequences are SGHTA and FQGNSA. The CDR3 extends over 12 amino acids. DNA of the CDR3: TGTGCCAGCAGCTTACCCGATTACGAGCAGTACTTC. This sequence encodes CASSLPDYEQYF.

The J gene is TRBJ2-1, the V gene TRBV6-5; D is possibly TRBD2 (5 bases). The CDR3 spans 19 residues. The V end lost 0 bases, the J end lost 0 bases, and 18 bases lay between the germline ends. Germline V gene data show CDR1 as MNHEY and CDR2 as SVGAGI. In nucleotides, the CDR3 is TGTGCCAGCAGTTACTCTTGGCTAGCCCGCACGGGCTCCTACAATGAGCAGTTCTTC. This gives the protein CASSYSWLARTGSYNEQFF.

The genes are TRBV18 and TRBJ1-2; 7 bases match TRBD1. The CDR3 extends over 15 amino acids. CDR1 and CDR2 from the germline V gene are KGHSH and LQKENI. The V and J ends lost 3 bases and 2 bases, in that order; junction bases with no gene match: 6. As DNA, the CDR3 is TGTGCCAGCTCACCTACCACACAGGGGAACTATGGCTACACCTTC. The encoded protein is CASSPTTQGNYGYTF.

The V call is TRBV15, the J call TRBJ1-1; unclear D gene. This CDR3 contains 14 residues. From germline, CDR1 is LNHNV and CDR2 YYDKDF (reference sequence). V shed 0 bases and J shed 1 base, with 6 bases lying between them. The CDR3 DNA reads TGTGCCACCAGCAGAGAATCTAAGAACACTGAAGCTTTCTTT. It encodes CATSRESKNTEAFF. Together with reference TRBV15 and TRBJ1-1, the CDR3 gives the full variable domain: DAMVIQNPRYQVTQFGKPVTLSCSQTLNHNVMYWYQQKSSQAPKLLFHYYDKDFNNEADTPDNFQSRRPNTSFCFLDIRSPGLGDTAMYLCATSRESKNTEAFFGQGTRLTVV.

The chain employs TRBV7-3 and TRBJ2-3; no definite D call. V lost 1 base to trimming and J lost 5 bases, with 16 bases between them. Germline values: CDR1 SGHTA, CDR2 FQGTGA. The CDR3 sequence is 16 residues long. DNA of the CDR3: TGTGCCAGCAGCTTAAGGGGTGGGGTCGACCGAGATACGCAGTATTTT. It is translated as CASSLRGGVDRDTQYF.

The CDR3, as DNA: TGCAGTGCCACAAACCTAGCGGGAGTCCCCAATGAGCAGTTCTTC. This sequence encodes CSATNLAGVPNEQFF. The gene calls are TRBV20-1 and TRBJ2-1; 10 bases are shared with TRBD2. Germline CDR1 reads DFQATT; CDR2 reads SNEGSKA (reference sequence). The CDR3 is 15 amino acids. With V trimmed by 6 bases and J by 6 bases, 11 bases remained unmatched.

The chain employs TRBV5-1 and TRBJ2-5, with D perhaps matching TRBD2 (6 bases). V shed 3 bases and J shed 5 bases, with 17 bases lying between them. This CDR3 has 15 residues. CDR1 SGHRS and CDR2 YFSETQ come from the germline V gene. The CDR3 DNA reads TGCGCCAGCAGCTCGGTATGGGGGGTCGAGGAGACCCAGTACTTC. Encoded protein: CASSSVWGVEETQYF. The whole variable domain, filled in from reference TRBV5-1 and TRBJ2-5, reads KAGVTQTPRYLIKTRGQQVTLSCSPISGHRSVSWYQQTPGQGLQFLFEYFSETQRNKGNFPGRFSGRQFSNSRSEMNVSTLELGDSALYLCASSSVWGVEETQYFGPGTRLLVL.

This clonotype was observed a few times. V is TRBV20-1 and J is TRBJ2-7; D not certain. V lost 1 base and J 7 bases, leaving 11 bases between the germline ends. Germline CDR1 is DFQATT and CDR2 is SNEGSKA (reference sequence). The CDR3 has 12 amino acids. The CDR3 region is CSARGNTEEQYF. The CDR3 coding sequence is TGCAGTGCTAGAGGGAACACTGAAGAGCAGTACTTC.

This chain links TRBV12-2 with TRBJ2-5; the table's D call, TRBD2, has no DNA check behind it. The J call may be faulty, since TRBJ2-7 better matches the DNA end. TRBV12-2 is marked as a pseudogene. This CDR3 is 17 amino acids long. This CDR3 is CASRLGSGVTISNEQYF. CDR3 nucleotide sequence: TGTGCAAGTCGCTTAGGATCGGGAGTCACCATCTCAAACGAGCAGTACTTC.

The chain uses TRBV18 and TRBJ1-3; 8 bases are a match to TRBD1. Germline lookup yields CDR1 KGHSH and CDR2 LQKENI. The CDR3 contains 15 residues. The J segment lost 4 bases and the V segment lost 3 bases, leaving 5 bases of the junction unmatched. The CDR3 nucleotides are TGTGCCAGCTCACCGGACAGGGACCTCGGAAACACCATATATTTT. This translates into CASSPDRDLGNTIYF.

The chain combines TRBV13 with TRBJ2-4, with 9 positions matching TRBD1. The V and J ends lost 5 bases and 3 bases, in that order; junction bases with no gene match: 20. CDR1 and CDR2 (germline): PRHDT, FYEKMQ (reference sequence). The CDR3 is 20 residues long. DNA for the CDR3: TGTGCCAGCAGCCACCCCCCGGGACAGGGTCCTGATCCACACAAAAACATTCAGTACTTC. It translates to CASSHPPGQGPDPHKNIQYF.

This sequence joins TRBV6-6 and TRBJ2-5; D is unresolved. Trimming removed 6 bases from V and 2 bases from J, with 13 bases in between. The CDR3 covers 14 residues. CDR1 is MNHNY and CDR2 is SVGAGI in the germline V gene (reference sequence). As DNA, the CDR3 is TGTGCCAGCAGCCCTTGGGGTACACAAGAGACCCAGTACTTC. It codes for CASSPWGTQETQYF.

V and J are TRBV9 and TRBJ2-1; tentative D call: TRBD2 (6 bases). This CDR3 is built from 15 residues. The germline CDR1 and CDR2 sequences are SGDLS and YYNGEE. V was shortened by 0 bases and J by 10 bases, with 17 bases between the two germline ends. The CDR3 sequence is CASSVVGGVGSEQFF. The CDR3 nucleotides are TGTGCCAGCAGCGTAGTGGGGGGAGTCGGCTCGGAGCAGTTCTTC.

The rearrangement links TRBV11-1 to TRBJ2-7; D is perhaps TRBD1 (5 bases). Germline lookup yields CDR1 SGHAT and CDR2 FQDESV (reference sequence). The CDR3 covers 14 residues. V was clipped by 7 bases and J by 0 bases, with 13 bases between them. The CDR3 nucleotides are TGTGCCAGCACCAGGACACTTAGCTCCTACGAGCAGTACTTC. Its translation: CASTRTLSSYEQYF.

This CDR3 reads CASSSRQGPSGANVLTF. The DNA for the CDR3 is TGTGCCAGCAGCTCACGACAGGGCCCCTCTGGGGCCAACGTCCTGACTTTC. The chain combines TRBV5-4 with TRBJ2-6; 7 bases are shared with TRBD1. The length of the CDR3 is 17 residues. CDR1 and CDR2 (germline): SGHNT, YYREEE (reference sequence). V lost 3 bases to trimming and J lost 0 bases; unmatched junction nucleotides: 6.